This entry features one T cell receptor (beta chain) sequence. The target antigen is unknown. The junction had 3 bases not matched to a gene; V was cut back by 1 base and J by 2 bases. The CDR3 totals 15 residues. Germline-derived CDR1 and CDR2 are DFQATT and SNEGSKA (reference sequence). The data belong to a study of T cell repertoires in aging, cancer and after chemotherapy. About the study: Patients with glioblastoma brain tumors were sampled before and after temozolomide-based therapy.

Peripheral blood genomic DNA, not sorted cells or RNA, was the template. A mixed TRB-A/B primer pool amplified rearranged TRB by multiplex touch-down PCR. TCRdb reanalysed the multiplex PCR reads using MiXCR and keeps one entry per CDR3 protein. The repertoire holds approximately 3,300 distinct CDR3 sequences, with less than 45% as singletons. Findings of the study overall: No conclusions about immunological memory after chemotherapy can be drawn from the repertoire data. Age-matched healthy donors had significantly more diverse, less clonal blood TCR repertoires than untreated cancer patients.

The sample comprised blood. V gene TRBV20-1 combines with J gene TRBJ2-3; 10 bases line up with TRBD2. This sequence originates from a human donor with a solid tumor. CDR3 loop: CSARGTSGFTDTQYF. Here the CDR3 DNA reads TGCAGTGCTAGAGGGACTAGCGGATTCACAGATACGCAGTATTTT.